This T cell receptor (beta chain) was sequenced during a study of T cells expressing NK-cell markers (dated by TCRdb to 2018 to 2020). In the study overall: In sorted CD3+CD56+NKG2C+, CD3+CD56+NKG2C- and CD3+CD56-NKG2C+ T-cell subsets from 7 to 9 donors, TCR beta-chain repertoires were profiled. Seven of the eight sequenced donors were HCMV-seropositive and one was HCMV-seronegative. The eight sequenced donors were randomly selected healthy volunteers, three men and five women. Illumina HiSeq 2000/2500, MiSeq or NextSeq was used to sequence libraries as 2 x 150 bp reads. General conclusions and limits of the study: Whether the expanded NKG2C-expressing T cell clones were specific for HCMV antigens was left unclear. Those dominant clonotypes were again the most abundant among CD3+CD56-NKG2C+ cells in a few donors, at about 25-60.1%. In five to seven donors, the dominant CD3+CD56+NKG2C+ clonotypes were among the top 10 CD8+ clonotypes and accounted for roughly 1.0-8% of CD8+ T cells.

TCRdb lists the instrument as Illumina HiSeq 2000. The TCR beta cDNA libraries were made using 5'RACE template switching, a step that added both a universal primer site and unique molecular identifiers. Priming for cDNA synthesis came from the TCR beta constant segment, and two successive PCR amplification steps followed. The authors processed their data as follows. Reads were demultiplexed and grouped by UMI with MIGEC, and clonotypes were assembled and quantified with MiTCR. To exclude erroneous sequences, only TCR cDNA sequences supported by at least two reads were retained. The tcR package was used for downstream repertoire analysis, and clonotypes were matched across fractions by CDR3 nucleotide sequence plus V segment. VDJmatch was used to annotate antigen specificity against VDJdb, with one amino acid substitution in CDR3 allowed. TCRdb reprocessed the reads, reporting each CDR3 protein sequence once and no DNA. V and J calls and clone size were set by TCRdb, not the authors. For this sample, the table gives 300,000 to 500,000 distinct CDR3 sequences. The biggest ten clones account for about 10% of the sample.

HCMV-specific IgG was detected in serum with a commercial ELISA kit to determine HCMV serostatus. Peripheral blood mononuclear cells were isolated from blood by Ficoll density gradient centrifugation. A word on this clonotype: The clone's antigen remains unknown.

The CDR3 runs 15 amino acids, cysteine and phenylalanine included. No DNA sequence was recorded. The sequence was collected from a woman aged 50 to 65 in good health. Donor details come from another sample of the same person, matched by shared clones. The sequencing input was blood T cells: a sorted CD56 or NKG2C T cell subset, CD4+ or CD8+ T cells, or bulk PBMC T cells (not recorded which). The chain employs TRBV12-3 or TRBV12-4 and TRBJ2-7; TCRdb picks TRBD2, but there is no DNA to check that call. The CDR3 protein: CASNLMSSGAYEQYF.